These 19 T cell receptor beta chains share one sample of origin, sequenced in a study of cytomegalovirus exposure and HLA in healthy donors. PCR amplification relied on 60 Vbeta primers (plus 13 Jbeta primers). Using immunoSEQ multiplex PCR, the repertoire was profiled, and TCRdb retains in-frame clones only, with some absent. The data show about 160,000 clones, with 60% to 80% seen just once and around 1% held by the top ten. What was sequenced was PBMCs. The receptors were gathered from a woman aged 45-60 years in good health and CMV-seropositive.

The chain carries TRBV5-6 and TRBJ1-2; the match to TRBD1 covers 9 bases. From germline, CDR1 is SGHDT and CDR2 YYEEEE. V trimming: 6 bases; J trimming: 4 bases; junction bases outside the gene matches: 4. The CDR3 has 13 amino acids. The CDR3 loop reads CASKLTGGYGYTF. CDR3 sequence (DNA): TGTGCCAGCAAATTGACAGGGGGCTATGGCTACACCTTC. Filled out from reference TRBV5-6 and TRBJ1-2, the complete variable domain reads DAGVTQSPTHLIKTRGQQVTLRCSPKSGHDTVSWYQQALGQGPQFIFQYYEEEERQRGNFPDRFSGHQFPNYSSELNVNALLLGDSALYLCASKLTGGYGYTFGSGTRLTVV.

This sequence joins TRBV29-1 and TRBJ2-3, with D possibly TRBD2 on 5 matching bases. The V gene lost 5 bases and the J gene lost 5 bases, with 14 bases spanning the gap. In germline, CDR1 is SQVTM, CDR2 ANQGSEA. CDR3 length equals 13 residues. CDR3 amino acids: CSVRHGIRDTQYF. CDR3 sequence (DNA): TGCAGCGTTCGGCACGGGATACGAGATACGCAGTATTTT.

The chain is built from TRBV6-1 and TRBJ1-4; the match to TRBD1 covers 11 bases. Trimming removed 4 bases from V and 5 bases from J; junction bases left unmatched: 12. In germline, CDR1 is MNHNS, CDR2 SASEGT. This CDR3 comprises 18 residues. CDR3 in amino acids: CASSGRDRGNFGNEKLFF. Here the CDR3 DNA reads TGTGCCAGCAGTGGACGGGACAGGGGGAACTTTGGAAATGAAAAACTGTTTTTT.

This clone has only a few counts. CDR3 protein: CASSQWGTSGSDTQYF. Written as DNA, the CDR3 is TGCGCCAGCAGCCAATGGGGGACTAGCGGGTCAGATACGCAGTATTTT. The chain combines TRBV4-1 with TRBJ2-3, with TRBD2 identical over 12 bases. CDR3 length equals 16 residues. After removal of 2 bases from V and 4 bases from J, the junction contained 4 bases not matched to a gene. CDR1 is MGHRA, CDR2 YSYEKL, per germline.

The V gene is TRBV9, the J gene TRBJ1-4; D might be TRBD1 (6 bases). The CDR3 loop spans 15 amino acids. The germline V and J ends were trimmed by 3 bases and 4 bases, with 13 bases remaining between them. Germline CDR1 is SGDLS and CDR2 is YYNGEE. The CDR3 DNA sequence: TGTGCCAGCAGCGCCCGGACAGCAGATAATGAAAAACTGTTTTTT. Protein: CASSARTADNEKLFF.

The chain has TRBV19 and TRBJ1-2; D gene ambiguous. CDR1 and CDR2 (germline): LNHDA, SQIVND (reference sequence). The CDR3 spans 15 residues. The V end was cut by 4 bases, the J end by 8 bases, with 20 bases between. Here the CDR3 reads CASSTSGLSQRGYTF. CDR3 sequence (DNA): TGTGCCAGTAGTACGTCCGGACTCTCGCAGAGGGGCTACACCTTC. Full variable domain (remainder filled in from reference TRBV19 and TRBJ1-2): DGGITQSPKYLFRKEGQNVTLSCEQNLNHDAMYWYRQDPGQGLRLIYYSQIVNDFQKGDIAEGYSVSREKKESFPLTVTSAQKNPTAFYLCASSTSGLSQRGYTFGSGTRLTVV.

The genes are TRBV6-1 and TRBJ1-1; D is unclear. The CDR3 runs to 13 residues. V dropped 2 bases and J dropped 1 base, with 5 bases sitting between them. Germline-derived CDR1 and CDR2 are MNHNS and SASEGT. The CDR3 reads CASSELRNTEAFF. The CDR3 DNA sequence: TGTGCCAGCAGTGAACTGCGGAACACTGAAGCTTTCTTT.

The chain employs TRBV30 and TRBJ2-5; TRBD2 matches at 11 bases. V shed 0 bases and J 5 bases; nucleotides not matched to a gene: 5. Germline CDR1 reads GTSNPN; CDR2 reads SVGIG (reference sequence). CDR3 length equals 15 residues. The CDR3 protein is CAWSVPGLAVETQYF. The CDR3 nucleotides are TGTGCCTGGAGTGTCCCGGGACTAGCGGTGGAGACCCAGTACTTC. Based on the CDR3 plus reference TRBV30 and TRBJ2-5, the full variable domain is SQTIHQWPATLVQPVGSPLSLECTVEGTSNPNLYWYRQAAGRGLQLLFYSVGIGQISSEVPQNLSASRPQDRQFILSSKKLLLSDSGFYLCAWSVPGLAVETQYFGPGTRLLVL.

The chain has TRBV2 and TRBJ1-5; 8 nucleotides line up with TRBD1. Germline trimming cut 6 bases from V and 4 bases from J; bases unmatched to any gene: 2. The CDR3 length is 13 residues. Germline V lookup: CDR1 SNHLY, CDR2 FYNNEI. The CDR3: CASRGQVNQPQHF. As DNA, the CDR3 is TGTGCCAGCAGGGGACAGGTTAATCAGCCCCAGCATTTT.

The V and J genes are TRBV27 and TRBJ1-1; D might be TRBD1 (5 bases). V was pared by 7 bases and J by 3 bases, with 18 bases between. Germline assignment: CDR1 MNHEY and CDR2 SMNVEV (reference sequence). CDR3 size: 15 residues. The CDR3 DNA is TGTGCCAGCAACCGTCGGGGGTTGGTTGACACTGAAGCTTTCTTT. This translates into CASNRRGLVDTEAFF.

Only a few counts were recorded for this clone. The J gene is TRBJ2-1, the V gene TRBV28; D possibly corresponds to TRBD2 (5 bases). V dropped 2 bases and J dropped 6 bases, with 17 bases sitting between them. This CDR3 comprises 16 residues. Per the germline V gene, CDR1 is MDHEN and CDR2 is SYDVKM. CDR3: CASSLQRTSYANEQFF. CDR3 DNA sequence: TGTGCCAGCAGTTTACAGCGGACTTCCTACGCCAATGAGCAGTTCTTC.

The chain joins TRBV6-6 to TRBJ1-5; unclear D gene. The V gene lost 7 bases and the J gene lost 0 bases, with 10 bases spanning the gap. This CDR3 is built from 14 residues. Looked up from germline, CDR1 is MNHNY and CDR2 is SVGAGI (reference sequence). CDR3 in DNA: TGTGCCAGCACCCTACAGATTAGCAATCAGCCCCAGCATTTT. Translation: CASTLQISNQPQHF.

The J gene is TRBJ1-3, the V gene TRBV5-8; D not certain. Germline-derived CDR1 and CDR2 are SGHTS and YDEGEE. The CDR3 is 15 amino acids. V shed 1 base and J shed 1 base, with 9 bases lying between them. The CDR3 nucleotides read TGTGCCAGCAGCTTGTCACGGGGATCTGGAAACACCATATATTTT. Translated: CASSLSRGSGNTIYF. Full variable domain (remainder filled in from reference TRBV5-8 and TRBJ1-3): EAGVTQSPTHLIKTRGQQATLRCSPISGHTSVYWYQQALGLGLQFLLWYDEGEERNRGNFPPRFSGRQFPNYSSELNVNALELEDSALYLCASSLSRGSGNTIYFGEGSWLTVV.

This clone has just one count. This sequence joins TRBV11-2 and TRBJ1-5; D not certain. The CDR3 contains 13 residues. The germline CDR1 and CDR2 sequences are SGHAT and FQNNGV. Trimming cost V 2 bases and J 4 bases, with 6 bases left between them. The CDR3 region has the DNA TGTGCCAGCAGCTTAAATCCGAATCAGCCCCAGCATTTT. Translation gives CASSLNPNQPQHF.

J is TRBJ2-7 and V is TRBV7-9; a possible D gene is TRBD1 (6 bases). The V and J ends lost 1 base and 1 base respectively, with 8 bases between them. CDR1 SEHNR and CDR2 FQNEAQ come from the germline V gene (reference sequence). The CDR3 has 14 residues. The DNA for the CDR3 is TGTGCCAGCAGCTTAGAAGGGGGTTCCTACGAGCAGTACTTC. Protein product: CASSLEGGSYEQYF.

The chain recombines TRBV23-1 with TRBJ1-6; 7 nucleotides align to TRBD1. TRBV23-1 belongs to the ORF category, with a function that is uncertain. The CDR3 extends over 18 amino acids. V lost 6 bases to trimming and J lost 9 bases; unmatched junction nucleotides: 20. The CDR3 sequence is CASREGGRQGTIGSPLHF. The DNA for the CDR3 is TGCGCCAGCAGAGAAGGGGGCAGACAGGGTACAATTGGTTCACCCCTCCACTTT.

As to this clone: At one of its ends the junction is not consistent with the germline gene, which may arise from a read error. The chain carries TRBV7-7 and TRBJ2-1, with unresolved D. CDR3 size: 14 residues. The germline V gene has CDR1 SSHAT and CDR2 FNYEAQ (reference sequence). In DNA, the CDR3 is TGTGCTAGCAGCTTATTGCAGGACTACAATGAGCAGTTCTTC. Translation: CASSLLQDYNEQFF.

The chain links TRBV9 to TRBJ2-1; 10 nucleotides agree with TRBD1. V lost 4 bases, J lost 6 bases, and 4 bases stayed unmatched. CDR3 length: 14 amino acids. Germline V lookup: CDR1 SGDLS, CDR2 YYNGEE. The DNA for the CDR3 is TGTGCCAGCAGCCCCCGGACAGGGGGCAATGAGCAGTTCTTC. Protein product: CASSPRTGGNEQFF.

This chain links TRBV6-6 with TRBJ1-4, with a possible D match to TRBD1 (5 bases). Trimming shortened V by 6 bases and J by 10 bases, and 12 bases separated the two germline ends. The germline V gene has CDR1 MNHNY and CDR2 SVGAGI (reference sequence). The length of the CDR3 is 12 residues. The CDR3 DNA is TGTGCCAGCAGCCCCGGGGGGGGAAAACTGTTTTTT. This codes for CASSPGGGKLFF.